This T cell receptor (beta chain) emerged from a study of blood T cell repertoires in COVID-19. Study as a whole: Acute-phase and convalescent COVID-19 samples originated in the United States, Italy and Spain. PBMCs, B-cell-depleted T cells, or T cells were the source of the cDNA or gDNA that made up the material.

As processed by the authors: Reference gene primer amplification in the assay estimated nucleated cell counts. Sequencing used immunoSEQ multiplex PCR; TCRdb keeps in-frame clones, though not all of them. The V and J calls and clone size were taken over from that table, and D and trimming were inferred from the DNA. The table shows around 200,000 clones, with about 78% occurring only once. Between the trimmed V and J ends, which lost 1 base and 3 bases, there was a span of 7 bases. Germline loops: CDR1 SGHRS, CDR2 YFSETQ. CDR3 length: 14 amino acids. Input material: peripheral blood. The receptor was derived from a woman in her 70s with acute or convalescent COVID-19. The rearrangement joins TRBV5-1 to TRBJ2-2, with a tentative D call TRBD1 (5 bases). The CDR3: CASSLQTDTGELFF. For the CDR3, the DNA is TGCGCCAGCAGCTTGCAGACAGACACCGGGGAGCTGTTTTTT.